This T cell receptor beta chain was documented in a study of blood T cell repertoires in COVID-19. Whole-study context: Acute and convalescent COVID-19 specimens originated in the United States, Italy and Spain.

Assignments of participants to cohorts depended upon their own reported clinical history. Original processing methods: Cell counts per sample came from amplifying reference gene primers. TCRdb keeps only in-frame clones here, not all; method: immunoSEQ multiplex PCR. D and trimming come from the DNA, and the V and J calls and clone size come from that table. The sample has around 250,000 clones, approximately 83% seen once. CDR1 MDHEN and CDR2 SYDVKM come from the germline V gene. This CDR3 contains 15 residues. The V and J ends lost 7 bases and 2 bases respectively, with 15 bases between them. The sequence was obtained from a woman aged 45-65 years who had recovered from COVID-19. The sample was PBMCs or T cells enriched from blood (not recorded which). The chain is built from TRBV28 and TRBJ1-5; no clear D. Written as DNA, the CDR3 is TGTGCCAGCACACCCACCTGGGCTGGCAATCAGCCCCAGCATTTT. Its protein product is CASTPTWAGNQPQHF.